This T cell receptor (beta chain) is from a study of identical twins. Study-level findings and limits: Modelling approaches yielded underestimates of out-of-frame TCR alpha sharing between monozygotic twins.

MiXCR was run by TCRdb on the 5' RACE reads, yielding one entry per CDR3 protein. The sample yields about 530,000 distinct CDR3 sequences, around 22% seen once. In this sample, this clonotype turned up a few times. Its antigen is unidentified. Each donor was a healthy Caucasian. Trimming left V 6 bases short and J 3 bases short, with 5 bases between. The CDR3 consists of 12 residues. These data also formed part of another study, on yellow fever vaccine responses in identical twins.

This receptor was obtained from a woman younger than 35 in good health. This chain connects TRBV12-3 or TRBV12-4 to TRBJ2-2; no reliable D call. Sequencing was done on a sample of CD4+ T cells sorted from blood. DNA of the CDR3: TGTGCCAGCAGCTCACACACCGGGGAGCTGTTTTTT. Translation gives CASSSHTGELFF.